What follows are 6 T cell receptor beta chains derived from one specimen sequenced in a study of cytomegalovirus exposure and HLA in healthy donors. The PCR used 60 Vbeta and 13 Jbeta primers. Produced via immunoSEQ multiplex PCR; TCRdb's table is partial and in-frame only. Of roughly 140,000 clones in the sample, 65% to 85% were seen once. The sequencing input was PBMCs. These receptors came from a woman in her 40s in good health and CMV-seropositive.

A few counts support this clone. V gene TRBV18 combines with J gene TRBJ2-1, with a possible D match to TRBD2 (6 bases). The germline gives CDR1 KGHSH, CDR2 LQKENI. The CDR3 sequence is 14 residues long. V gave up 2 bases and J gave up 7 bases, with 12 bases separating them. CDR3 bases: TGTGCCAGCTCACCAGTGCGGGGAGTGAATGAGCAGTTCTTC. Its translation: CASSPVRGVNEQFF.

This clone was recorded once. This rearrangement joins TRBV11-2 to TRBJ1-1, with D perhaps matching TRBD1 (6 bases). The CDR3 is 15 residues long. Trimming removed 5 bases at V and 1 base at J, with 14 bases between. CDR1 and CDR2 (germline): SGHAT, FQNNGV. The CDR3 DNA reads TGTGCCAGCAGCGCCATACAGGGTCGGAACACTGAAGCTTTCTTT. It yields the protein CASSAIQGRNTEAFF.

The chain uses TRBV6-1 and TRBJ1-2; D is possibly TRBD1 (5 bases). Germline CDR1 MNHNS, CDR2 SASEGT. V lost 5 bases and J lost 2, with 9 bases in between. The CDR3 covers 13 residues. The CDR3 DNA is TGTGCCAGCAGTCTTTCAGGGAACTATGGCTACACCTTC. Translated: CASSLSGNYGYTF.

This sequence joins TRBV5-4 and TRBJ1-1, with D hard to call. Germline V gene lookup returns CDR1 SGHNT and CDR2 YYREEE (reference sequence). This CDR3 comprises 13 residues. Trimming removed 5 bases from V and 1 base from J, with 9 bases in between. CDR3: CASSLTPNTEAFF. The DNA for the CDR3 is TGTGCCAGCAGTCTTACACCGAACACTGAAGCTTTCTTT.

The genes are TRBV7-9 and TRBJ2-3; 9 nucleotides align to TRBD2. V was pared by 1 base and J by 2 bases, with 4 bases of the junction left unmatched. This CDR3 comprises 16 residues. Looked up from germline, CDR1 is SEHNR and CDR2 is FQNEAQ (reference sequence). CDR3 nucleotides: TGTGCCAGCAGCTTAGGAGCGGGGGGAATCACAGATACGCAGTATTTT. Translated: CASSLGAGGITDTQYF.

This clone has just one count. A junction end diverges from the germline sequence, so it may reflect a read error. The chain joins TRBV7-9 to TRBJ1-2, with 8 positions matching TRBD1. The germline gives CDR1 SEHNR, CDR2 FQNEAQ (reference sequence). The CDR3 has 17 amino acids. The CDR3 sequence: CSSSLASAGQEPYGYTF. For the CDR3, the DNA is TGTTCCAGCAGCTTAGCGTCGGCGGGACAGGAGCCCTATGGCTACACCTTC.